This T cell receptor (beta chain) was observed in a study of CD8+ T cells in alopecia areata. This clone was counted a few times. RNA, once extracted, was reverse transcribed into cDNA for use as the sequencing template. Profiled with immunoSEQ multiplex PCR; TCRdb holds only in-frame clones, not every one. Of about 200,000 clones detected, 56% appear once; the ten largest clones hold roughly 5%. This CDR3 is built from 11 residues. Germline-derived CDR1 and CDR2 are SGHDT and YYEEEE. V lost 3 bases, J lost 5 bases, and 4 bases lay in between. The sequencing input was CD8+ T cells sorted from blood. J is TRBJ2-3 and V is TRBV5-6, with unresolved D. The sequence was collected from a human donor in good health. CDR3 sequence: CASSSGDTQYF. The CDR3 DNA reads TGTGCCAGCAGCTCGGGAGATACGCAGTATTTT.